The 26 T cell receptor beta chains reported below all come from one sample, sequenced in a study of vaccination effects on CD4 cells after COVID-19. For these receptors, no antigen is known. The culture ran for 10 days before CD4+ T cells were isolated. The assay was immunoSEQ multiplex PCR, and TCRdb's table has in-frame clones only and misses some. The sample holds approximately 45,000 clones, about three quarters seen once. Material: CD4+ T cells from PBMCs cultured without peptide, obtained before COVID-19 vaccination. The receptors come from a human donor who had a prior SARS-CoV-2 infection.

This clone was picked up a small number of times. This chain links TRBV14 with TRBJ1-3; D ambiguous. The CDR3 covers 15 residues. The germline V gene has CDR1 SGHDN and CDR2 FVKESK. V was shortened by 3 bases and J by 0 bases, with 9 bases between the two germline ends. The chain's CDR3 is CASSHSGVSGNTIYF. In nucleotides, the CDR3 is TGTGCCAGCAGCCATTCAGGCGTCTCTGGAAACACCATATATTTT.

This chain links TRBV4-3 with TRBJ2-1; 10 bases agree with TRBD2. V dropped 2 bases and J dropped 4; count of bases not matched to a gene: 14. From germline, CDR1 is LGHNA and CDR2 YSLEER. The CDR3 length is 19 residues. The CDR3 reads CASSQLLAGRTVLYNEQFF. The CDR3 nucleotides read TGCGCCAGCAGCCAACTACTAGCGGGAAGGACCGTATTATACAATGAGCAGTTCTTC.

This clone showed up just a few times. The gene calls are TRBV5-4 and TRBJ2-5, with unresolved D. Trimming cost V 0 bases and J 1 base, with 4 bases left between them. This CDR3 contains 13 residues. Germline V gene lookup returns CDR1 SGHNT and CDR2 YYREEE (reference sequence). DNA for the CDR3: TGTGCCAGCAGCTTGGTGGCCCAAGAGACCCAGTACTTC. Translation gives CASSLVAQETQYF.

The chain combines TRBV5-1 with TRBJ2-1; the D gene is possibly TRBD2 (5 bases). The CDR3 consists of 13 residues. Trimming pared 7 bases from V and 10 bases from J, leaving 18 bases between. Germline loops: CDR1 SGHRS, CDR2 YFSETQ. The CDR3 reads CASGPPGLREQFF. The CDR3 nucleotides read TGCGCCAGCGGCCCCCCGGGGTTACGCGAGCAGTTCTTC. Complete variable domain (other parts from reference TRBV5-1 and TRBJ2-1): KAGVTQTPRYLIKTRGQQVTLSCSPISGHRSVSWYQQTPGQGLQFLFEYFSETQRNKGNFPGRFSGRQFSNSRSEMNVSTLELGDSALYLCASGPPGLREQFFGPGTRLTVL.

This clone was detected only once. The J gene is TRBJ2-1, the V gene TRBV6-5, with 7 bases aligning to TRBD2. The CDR3 loop spans 15 amino acids. Germline CDR1 is MNHEY and CDR2 is SVGAGI. V lost 2 bases to trimming and J lost 10 bases; unmatched junction nucleotides: 11. CDR3 nucleotide sequence: TGTGCCAGCAGTTACAGGGCTAGCGGTACGGTAGAGCAGTTCTTC. Its translation: CASSYRASGTVEQFF.

V is TRBV27 and J is TRBJ1-1, with D unresolved. CDR3 length equals 14 residues. Trimming left V 3 bases short and J 6 bases short, with 14 bases between. Germline CDR1 and CDR2: MNHEY and SMNVEV (reference sequence). In nucleotides, the CDR3 is TGTGCCAGCAGTTTTACCGGGTGGGATTCTGAAGCTTTCTTT. Translating gives CASSFTGWDSEAFF.

The sample holds one count of this clone. The rearrangement uses TRBV18 and TRBJ1-1; 7 nucleotides align to TRBD1. This CDR3 is built from 14 residues. J lost 3 bases, V lost 2 bases, and 3 bases had no gene match. Germline values: CDR1 KGHSH, CDR2 LQKENI. The CDR3 region is CASSPNDRDTEAFF. CDR3 sequence (DNA): TGTGCCAGCTCACCAAACGACAGGGACACTGAAGCTTTCTTT.

The CDR3, as DNA: TGTGCCAGCAGCTTAGCACTAGCGGGAGATATCGGGGAGCTGTTTTTT. Translating gives CASSLALAGDIGELFF. The chain carries TRBV7-9 and TRBJ2-2, with 11 bases identical to TRBD2. Germline CDR1 and CDR2: SEHNR and FQNEAQ (reference sequence). V shed 0 bases and J 7 bases; nucleotides not matched to a gene: 4. The CDR3 length is 16 residues.

V and J are TRBV9 and TRBJ2-5; D call uncertain. CDR3 length: 16 residues. Germline CDR1 is SGDLS and CDR2 is YYNGEE. V lost 1 base, J lost 5 bases, and 18 bases lay in between. The CDR3 DNA reads TGTGCCAGCAGCGTATCCGGGTTCGGTGAGGTGGAGACCCAGTACTTC. It yields the protein CASSVSGFGEVETQYF.

V is TRBV7-6 and J is TRBJ2-6, with a tentative D call TRBD2 (5 bases). Trimming cost V 2 bases and J 0 bases, with 11 bases left between them. Per germline, CDR1 SGHVS and CDR2 FNYEAQ. This CDR3 comprises 17 residues. For the CDR3, the DNA is TGTGCCAGCAGCTTAAGCGGACCCTACTCTGGGGCCAACGTCCTGACTTTC. Its translation is CASSLSGPYSGANVLTF.

This clone is judged medium-sized. The V gene is TRBV18, the J gene TRBJ2-6; 7 nucleotides match TRBD1. There are 15 residues in the CDR3. Germline V gene sequence: CDR1 KGHSH, CDR2 LQKENI. The junction had 5 bases not matched to a gene; V was cut back by 5 bases and J by 4 bases. The CDR3 nucleotides read TGTGCCAGCTCAAGACAGGGTTCAGGGGCCAACGTCCTGACTTTC. It translates to CASSRQGSGANVLTF.

The chain recombines TRBV29-1 with TRBJ2-7; D is perhaps TRBD2 (6 bases). The germline V and J ends were trimmed by 4 bases and 0 bases, with 16 bases remaining between them. The CDR3 totals 15 residues. Germline V gene lookup returns CDR1 SQVTM and CDR2 ANQGSEA. The CDR3 DNA is TGCAGCGTTGGTTTCAGCGGGTCGAGCTCCTACGAGCAGTACTTC. Residues: CSVGFSGSSSYEQYF.

The V gene is TRBV9, the J gene TRBJ2-3; D is ambiguous. Per the germline V gene, CDR1 is SGDLS and CDR2 is YYNGEE. The CDR3 is 17 residues long. V lost 1 base, J lost 0 bases, and 15 bases lay in between. The CDR3 sequence is CASSVRSEALSTDTQYF. The CDR3 nucleotides read TGTGCCAGCAGCGTACGTTCTGAGGCACTTAGCACAGATACGCAGTATTTT.

V usage is TRBV5-1 and J usage is TRBJ2-2; 8 bases fit TRBD2. There are 15 residues in the CDR3. V lost 4 bases, J lost 7 bases, and 9 bases stayed unmatched. Germline V gene sequence: CDR1 SGHRS, CDR2 YFSETQ. CDR3 DNA sequence: TGCGCCAGCAGCCCGGTAGCGGGGAAGGGCGGGGAGCTGTTTTTT. Translating gives CASSPVAGKGGELFF.

The rearrangement uses TRBV7-9 and TRBJ1-2; no reliable D call. CDR1 is SEHNR and CDR2 is FQNEAQ in the germline V gene (reference sequence). CDR3 length: 13 residues. Trimming left V 5 bases short and J 0 bases short, with 7 bases between. CDR3 sequence: CASSDRTNYGYTF. The DNA for the CDR3 is TGTGCCAGCAGCGATAGGACTAACTATGGCTACACCTTC.

The chain has TRBV18 and TRBJ2-7, with D uncertain. The CDR3 loop spans 11 amino acids. Germline lookup yields CDR1 KGHSH and CDR2 LQKENI. Trimming stripped 4 bases from V and 1 base from J, with 2 bases between. The DNA of the CDR3 is TGTGCCAGCTCACGGTCCTACGAGCAGTACTTC. It is translated as CASSRSYEQYF.

V and J are TRBV24-1 and TRBJ1-2; weak D call: TRBD1 (6 bases). The V end lost 3 bases, the J end lost 3 bases, and 19 bases lay between the germline ends. Germline lookup yields CDR1 KGHDR and CDR2 SFDVKD. The length of the CDR3 is 17 residues. CDR3 DNA sequence: TGTGCCACCAGTGATGTATTCCTTGACAGGATGGACTATGGCTACACCTTC. It translates to CATSDVFLDRMDYGYTF.

This clone came up once. The rearrangement uses TRBV5-4 and TRBJ2-7; 11 nucleotides match TRBD1. The V gene's germline CDR1 is SGHNT and CDR2 YYREEE (reference sequence). The CDR3 is 15 residues long. Trimming removed 4 bases from V and 3 bases from J; junction bases left unmatched: 6. The CDR3 sequence is CASSRGQGAIYEQYF. Written as DNA, the CDR3 is TGTGCCAGCAGCCGTGGACAGGGGGCGATCTACGAGCAGTACTTC.

The genes are TRBV10-3 and TRBJ2-1, with 7 nucleotides matching TRBD2. The CDR3 contains 14 residues. Germline-derived CDR1 and CDR2 are ENHRY and SYGVKD. V lost 3 bases, J lost 9 bases, and 8 bases stayed unmatched. DNA for the CDR3: TGTGCCATCAGTGATGGTGGGAGGGCCCCTGAGCAGTTCTTC. Protein sequence: CAISDGGRAPEQFF.

The V and J genes are TRBV27 and TRBJ1-2, with TRBD1 matching over 7 bases. Germline values: CDR1 MNHEY, CDR2 SMNVEV (reference sequence). Germline trimming cut 5 bases from V and 4 bases from J; bases unmatched to any gene: 16. This CDR3 is built from 17 residues. CDR3 nucleotides: TGTGCCAGCAGTCTCTACCCCACAGGGGCTCCCTTCTATGGCTACACCTTC. Encoded protein: CASSLYPTGAPFYGYTF.

The chain combines TRBV7-8 with TRBJ2-6; possible D gene TRBD2, 5 bases. V was pared by 6 bases and J by 0 bases, with 15 bases between. CDR1 and CDR2 (germline): SGHVS, FQNEAQ. There are 17 residues in the CDR3. The CDR3 protein is CASSLANAGSGANVLTF. DNA for the CDR3: TGTGCCAGCAGTCTGGCCAATGCGGGCTCTGGGGCCAACGTCCTGACTTTC.

This chain uses TRBV11-3 with TRBJ2-7, with D possibly being TRBD1 (6 bases). The CDR3 loop spans 16 amino acids. V was clipped by 1 base and J by 2 bases, with 15 bases between them. Germline V lookup: CDR1 SGHNT, CDR2 YENEEA. CDR3 residues: CASSLAFGQTTYEQYF. The DNA for the CDR3 is TGTGCCAGCAGCTTAGCGTTTGGACAGACTACCTACGAGCAGTACTTC.

This sequence joins TRBV12-3 or TRBV12-4 and TRBJ1-1; D ambiguous. V was cut by 6 bases and J by 8 bases, with 13 bases left in between. There are 12 residues in the CDR3. CDR3 loop: CASSNGLIEAFF. CDR3 DNA: TGTGCCAGCAGCAACGGACTCATCGAAGCTTTCTTT.

V and J are TRBV12-3 or TRBV12-4 and TRBJ1-4; D not certain. The ends were cut back, 3 bases at V and 5 bases at J, with 7 bases in the middle. This CDR3 has 13 amino acids. CDR3 DNA sequence: TGTGCCAGCAGTTTCGGCAGAAATGAAAAACTGTTTTTT. This codes for CASSFGRNEKLFF.

The chain joins TRBV19 to TRBJ1-1; weak D call: TRBD1 (6 bases). Trimming removed 5 bases from V and 7 bases from J, with 26 bases in between. Germline V gene sequence: CDR1 LNHDA, CDR2 SQIVND (reference sequence). The CDR3 has 17 residues. CDR3 loop: CASSAWGPGSMGGEAFF. In nucleotides, the CDR3 is TGTGCCAGTAGTGCTTGGGGGCCTGGCTCTATGGGGGGTGAAGCTTTCTTT.

This clone has more than one count but fewer than ten. The chain employs TRBV20-1 and TRBJ1-6; D uncertain. Trimming pared 3 bases from V and 1 base from J, leaving 16 bases between. The CDR3 contains 17 residues. In germline, CDR1 is DFQATT, CDR2 SNEGSKA (reference sequence). CDR3: CSASEGGSGSYNSPLHF. The CDR3 DNA reads TGCAGTGCTAGTGAGGGCGGGTCGGGGTCCTATAATTCACCCCTCCACTTT.